A selection of T cell receptor beta chains follows, all from one sample in a study of post-analysis software for immune sequencing data. Each CDR3 protein is one row after TCRdb ran MiXCR on the PCR reads. The sample gives approximately 660,000 distinct CDR3 sequences, roughly three fifths of which show up once; about 11% is in the top ten. Specimen: blood. Every receptor here comes from a girl aged 2 to 9 with multiple sclerosis. Both conserved end residues are part of each CDR3. Fields, in order: J gene, V gene, clone size, D gene, CDR3 protein, CDR3 DNA. The D gene is left open where the match is weak. Size is omitted from some rows. Given values are once, few, many or a class for expanded clones.

TRBJ1-4	TRBV12-3/TRBV12-4	NA	NA	CASSSTRGVAEKRFF	TGTGCCAGCAGTTCAACACGGGGAGTAGCGGAAAAACGGTTTTTT
TRBJ2-3	TRBV15	NA	TRBD1	CATSRVRQGLLSTDTQYF	TGTGCCACCAGCAGAGTAAGACAGGGGTTGCTTAGCACAGATACGCAGTATTTT
TRBJ1-1	TRBV20-1	NA	NA	CSATRGGTEAFF	TGCAGTGCTACCCGAGGGGGGACTGAAGCTTTCTTT
TRBJ2-5	TRBV29-1	NA	NA	CNVNLATAQYQETQYF	TGCAACGTTAATCTGGCGACAGCGCAGTACCAAGAGACCCAGTACTTC
TRBJ2-1	TRBV12-3/TRBV12-4	few	TRBD2	CASSRTSGSPNEQFF	TGTGCCAGCAGCCGTACTAGCGGGAGCCCCAATGAGCAGTTCTTC
TRBJ2-1	TRBV11-2	once	NA	CASSLWGGPNEQFF	TGTGCCAGCAGCTTATGGGGGGGCCCCAATGAGCAGTTCTTC
TRBJ2-1	TRBV27	NA	NA	CASSIHGSYNEQFF	TGTGCCAGCAGTATCCATGGCTCCTACAATGAGCAGTTCTTC
TRBJ2-5	TRBV11-2	few	TRBD2	CASSFTSGQGTQYF	TGTGCCAGCAGCTTCACTAGCGGGCAAGGGACCCAGTACTTC
TRBJ2-3	TRBV5-1	few	NA	CASSWTDPRDTRYF	TGCGCCAGCAGCTGGACGGATCCTAGGGATACGCGGTATTTT
TRBJ1-1	TRBV6-1	once	TRBD1	CASSSMRAGGSTRTEAFF	TGTGCCAGCAGCTCCATGAGGGCAGGGGGCTCGACGCGGACTGAAGCTTTCTTT
TRBJ2-7	TRBV5-1	NA	NA	CASSGAGNVGYEQYF	TGCGCCAGCAGCGGAGCCGGGAACGTAGGCTACGAGCAGTACTTC
TRBJ1-6	TRBV7-9	NA	NA	CASSLALWSGIDSPLHF	TGTGCCAGCAGCTTAGCGCTCTGGTCCGGGATTGATTCACCCCTCCACTTT
TRBJ1-6	TRBV11-2	NA	NA	CASIGGGLGSPLHF	TGTGCCAGCATCGGGGGGGGTTTAGGGTCACCCCTCCACTTT
TRBJ2-1	TRBV20-1	NA	NA	CSARPGLYNEQFF	TGCAGTGCGAGACCAGGATTATACAATGAGCAGTTCTTC
TRBJ1-5	TRBV21-1	NA	NA	CASSKRVGRRGNQPQHF	TGTGCCAGCAGCAAACGAGTCGGGCGGAGGGGCAATCAGCCCCAGCATTTT
TRBJ2-1	TRBV10-3	NA	TRBD1	CAISSTGPGEQFF	TGTGCCATCAGTTCGACAGGGCCGGGTGAGCAGTTCTTC
TRBJ2-5	TRBV12-3/TRBV12-4	many	NA	CASSLVETQYF	TGTGCCAGCAGCTTAGTTGAGACCCAGTACTTC
TRBJ2-5	TRBV20-1	NA	TRBD1	CSAPTGSQETQYF	TGCAGTGCTCCGACAGGGTCCCAAGAGACCCAGTACTTC
TRBJ2-7	TRBV20-1	NA	NA	CSASGLMGYEQYF	TGCAGTGCCTCCGGGCTCATGGGTTACGAGCAGTACTTC
TRBJ1-5	TRBV12-5	NA	TRBD1	CASALTGANQPQHF	TGTGCTAGTGCCCTCACAGGGGCCAATCAGCCCCAGCATTTT
TRBJ2-1	TRBV20-1	NA	NA	CSASWKARRDLGNEQFF	TGCAGTGCTAGCTGGAAAGCCCGCAGGGACCTCGGGAATGAGCAGTTCTTC
TRBJ1-2	TRBV7-2	NA	TRBD1	CASSLSPFRGQGADYGYTF	TGTGCCAGCAGCTTATCACCTTTTAGGGGACAGGGTGCCGACTATGGCTACACCTTC
TRBJ2-5	TRBV20-1	NA	TRBD1	CSGRDRGQETQYF	TGCAGTGGGAGGGACAGGGGCCAAGAGACCCAGTACTTC
TRBJ1-2	TRBV10-3	NA	TRBD1	CAISESIRGDRKIYGYTF	TGTGCCATCAGTGAGTCGATAAGAGGGGACAGGAAAATTTATGGCTACACCTTC
TRBJ2-4	TRBV2	NA	NA	CASSPTGAKNIQYF	TGTGCCAGCAGCCCGACAGGAGCCAAAAACATTCAGTACTTC
TRBJ2-3	TRBV27	NA	NA	CASKPGVSEYGTDTQYF	TGTGCCAGCAAACCTGGGGTTTCGGAATATGGCACAGATACGCAGTATTTT
TRBJ2-6	TRBV7-2	once	NA	CASSKQAVSSGANVLTF	TGTGCCAGCAGCAAACAGGCCGTAAGCTCTGGGGCCAACGTCCTGACTTTC
TRBJ2-7	TRBV7-2	NA	NA	CASSLSGAMKRYF	TGTGCCAGCAGCTTATCCGGGGCTATGAAGCGGTACTTC
TRBJ2-7	TRBV6-1	once	NA	CASRPRGPSSYEQYF	TGTGCCAGCAGACCACGAGGTCCGAGCTCCTACGAGCAGTACTTC
TRBJ2-5	TRBV20-1	NA	NA	CSASKIGSLETQYF	TGCAGTGCTAGTAAAATCGGGAGTTTGGAGACCCAGTACTTC
TRBJ1-5	TRBV7-8	NA	NA	CASSVQGSNQPQHF	TGTGCCAGCAGCGTTCAGGGGTCGAATCAGCCCCAGCATTTT
TRBJ1-2	TRBV29-1	NA	NA	CSVDRLRGNYGYIF	TGCAGCGTTGATCGTTTGCGGGGTAACTATGGCTACATCTTC
TRBJ2-1	TRBV12-3/TRBV12-4	NA	TRBD2	CASSPTSGIGSYNEQFF	TGTGCCAGCAGTCCTACTAGCGGGATAGGCTCCTACAATGAGCAGTTCTTC
TRBJ2-5	TRBV12-3/TRBV12-4	few	TRBD1	CASSFGTGTETQYF	TGTGCCAGCAGTTTCGGGACAGGGACGGAGACCCAGTACTTC
TRBJ1-1	TRBV6-5	NA	NA	CASSFLAVPYGYTEAFF	TGTGCCAGCAGTTTCCTGGCAGTCCCCTATGGCTACACCGAAGCTTTCTTT
TRBJ2-7	TRBV13	once	TRBD1	CASLEGGGSYEQYF	TGTGCCAGCTTAGAAGGGGGCGGCTCCTACGAGCAGTACTTC
TRBJ2-4	TRBV12-3/TRBV12-4	NA	NA	CASTRRWDKNIQYF	TGTGCCAGCACCAGGAGATGGGACAAAAACATTCAGTACTTC
TRBJ2-7	TRBV12-3/TRBV12-4	NA	NA	CAGRQDSSYEQYF	TGTGCCGGCAGACAGGACAGCTCCTACGAGCAGTACTTC
TRBJ2-1	TRBV7-3	NA	TRBD2	CASSYHSGMGGNEQFF	TGTGCCAGCAGCTACCATAGCGGGATGGGCGGTAATGAGCAGTTCTTC
TRBJ2-1	TRBV4-1	NA	TRBD1	CASSRLRDSYNEQFF	TGCGCCAGCAGCCGACTCCGGGACAGTTACAATGAGCAGTTCTTC
TRBJ2-1	TRBV18	NA	NA	CASSPRAGVGDEQFF	TGTGCCAGCTCACCACGGGCAGGGGTTGGCGATGAGCAGTTCTTC
TRBJ2-1	TRBV5-1	NA	TRBD1	CASSLAVGQGFYNEQFF	TGCGCCAGCAGCTTGGCAGTCGGACAGGGCTTCTACAATGAGCAGTTCTTC
TRBJ2-5	TRBV7-2	NA	NA	CASSSGGVGAQETQYF	TGTGCCAGCAGTTCTGGAGGGGTGGGGGCCCAAGAGACCCAGTACTTC
TRBJ2-1	TRBV29-1	NA	TRBD1	CSVGARQGYNEQFF	TGCAGCGTTGGTGCTCGACAGGGCTACAATGAGCAGTTCTTC
TRBJ1-2	TRBV10-3	NA	NA	CAISAPDREATSTGYTF	TGTGCCATCAGTGCCCCTGACCGGGAGGCCACGAGTACTGGCTACACCTTC
TRBJ2-5	TRBV6-2/TRBV6-3	NA	NA	CASSYTLWETQYF	TGTGCCAGCAGTTATACTCTCTGGGAGACCCAGTACTTC